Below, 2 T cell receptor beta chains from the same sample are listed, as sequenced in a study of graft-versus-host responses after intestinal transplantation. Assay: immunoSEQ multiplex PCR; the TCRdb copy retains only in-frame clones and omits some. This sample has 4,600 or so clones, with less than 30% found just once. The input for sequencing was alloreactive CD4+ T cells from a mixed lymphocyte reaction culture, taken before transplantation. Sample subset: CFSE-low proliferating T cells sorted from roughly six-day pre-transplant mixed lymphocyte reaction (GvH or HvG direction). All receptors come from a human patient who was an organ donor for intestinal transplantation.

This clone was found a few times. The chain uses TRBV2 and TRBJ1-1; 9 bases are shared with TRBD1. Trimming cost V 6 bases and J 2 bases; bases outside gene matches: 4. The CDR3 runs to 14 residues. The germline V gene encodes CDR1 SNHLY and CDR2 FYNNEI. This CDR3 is CASSVQGANTEAFF. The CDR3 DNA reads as TGTGCCAGCAGCGTACAGGGGGCTAACACTGAAGCTTTCTTT.

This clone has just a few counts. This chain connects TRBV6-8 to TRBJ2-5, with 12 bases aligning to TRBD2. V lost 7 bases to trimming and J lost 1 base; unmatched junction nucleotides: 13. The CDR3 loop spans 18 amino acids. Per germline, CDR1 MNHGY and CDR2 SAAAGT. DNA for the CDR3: TGTGCCAGCACCAAAAAATCATCTAGCGGGGGGGTCCAAGAGACCCAGTACTTC. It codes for CASTKKSSSGGVQETQYF.